Presented here are 9 T cell receptor beta chains from one specimen sequenced in a study of blood T cell repertoires in COVID-19. Sequencing was performed with immunoSEQ multiplex PCR; in TCRdb, only in-frame clones are kept and a portion is missing. The sample carries around 40,000 clones, roughly 89% recorded once. The sample comprised peripheral blood. The receptors were gathered from a man in his forties with COVID-19, enrolled during active disease.

This rearrangement joins TRBV5-1 to TRBJ2-7, with D possibly being TRBD1 (5 bases). The V and J ends lost 4 bases and 4 bases respectively, with 12 bases between them. The CDR3 sequence is 13 residues long. The V gene's germline CDR1 is SGHRS and CDR2 YFSETQ. The DNA for the CDR3 is TGCGCCAGCAGCATTCTGCAGGGATACGAGCAGTACTTC. It yields the protein CASSILQGYEQYF.

The chain uses TRBV4-1 and TRBJ1-1, with 10 bases identical to TRBD1. The V segment lost 4 bases and the J segment 1 base; nucleotides outside the gene matches: 3. The CDR3 has 15 amino acids. Germline values: CDR1 MGHRA, CDR2 YSYEKL. CDR3 bases: TGCGCCAGCAGCCTTAGGACAGGGGGGAACACTGAAGCTTTCTTT. Translated: CASSLRTGGNTEAFF.

V gene TRBV5-1 combines with J gene TRBJ2-7, with 7 bases matching TRBD2. This CDR3 region has 15 residues. The junction had 3 bases not matched to a gene; V was cut back by 0 bases and J by 0 bases. From germline, CDR1 is SGHRS and CDR2 YFSETQ. This chain's CDR3 is CASSLASGDSYEQYF. The CDR3 nucleotides are TGCGCCAGCAGCTTGGCCAGCGGGGACTCCTACGAGCAGTACTTC. The full variable domain, rest sourced from reference TRBV5-1 and TRBJ2-7, is KAGVTQTPRYLIKTRGQQVTLSCSPISGHRSVSWYQQTPGQGLQFLFEYFSETQRNKGNFPGRFSGRQFSNSRSEMNVSTLELGDSALYLCASSLASGDSYEQYFGPGTRLTVT.

The genes are TRBV11-2 and TRBJ1-5, with a possible D match to TRBD1 (5 bases). The V gene lost 5 bases and the J gene lost 0 bases, with 11 bases spanning the gap. Germline-derived CDR1 and CDR2 are SGHAT and FQNNGV. This CDR3 contains 15 residues. CDR3 sequence reads: CASSVDRNSNQPQHF. CDR3 sequence (DNA): TGTGCCAGCAGCGTTGACAGAAATAGCAATCAGCCCCAGCATTTT.

J is TRBJ2-1 and V is TRBV5-4, with TRBD1 matching 12 bases. CDR3 length: 18 residues. CDR1 is SGHNT, CDR2 YYREEE, per germline (reference sequence). V was pared by 0 bases and J by 7 bases, with 11 bases of the junction left unmatched. The CDR3 coding sequence is TGTGCCAGCAGCTTGGCGAGGGGAGGGGGACAGGGGGCAAATGAGCAGTTCTTC. Encoded protein: CASSLARGGGQGANEQFF.

This chain uses TRBV6-5 with TRBJ2-4; 12 bases map to TRBD1. This CDR3 is built from 15 residues. Germline assignment: CDR1 MNHEY and CDR2 SVGAGI. V shed 8 bases and J 2 bases; nucleotides not matched to a gene: 4. This CDR3 reads CASGTGGRSKNIQYF. The CDR3 DNA follows: TGTGCCAGCGGGACAGGGGGCCGGTCCAAAAACATTCAGTACTTC.

This chain links TRBV20-1 with TRBJ2-4; D not certain. Germline V gene sequence: CDR1 DFQATT, CDR2 SNEGSKA (reference sequence). This CDR3 is built from 11 residues. The V gene lost 0 bases and the J gene lost 6 bases, with 3 bases spanning the gap. The CDR3, as DNA: TGCAGTGCTAGAGACGGAAACATTCAGTACTTC. Residues: CSARDGNIQYF.

V gene TRBV2 combines with J gene TRBJ1-2; tentatively, D is TRBD1 (5 bases). Trimming pared 7 bases from V and 4 bases from J, leaving 22 bases between. This CDR3 is 16 amino acids long. Germline CDR1 and CDR2: SNHLY and FYNNEI. CDR3 region: CASTEGDSPSSYGYTF. DNA for the CDR3: TGTGCCAGCACCGAAGGAGACAGCCCCTCGAGCTATGGCTACACCTTC.

The V gene is TRBV5-1, the J gene TRBJ1-1, with TRBD1 matching over 10 bases. The V and J ends lost 3 bases and 6 bases, in that order; junction bases with no gene match: 2. Germline CDR1 reads SGHRS; CDR2 reads YFSETQ. The CDR3 is 13 amino acids. CDR3: CASSSDRGSEAFF. CDR3 DNA sequence: TGCGCCAGCAGCTCGGACAGGGGGTCTGAAGCTTTCTTT.